A selection of T cell receptor beta chains follows, all from one sample in a study of blood T cell repertoires in COVID-19. Sequenced by immunoSEQ multiplex PCR; TCRdb stores in-frame clones only, minus some. Of under 65,000 clones listed, approximately 82% were seen once; the top ten hold around 5.4%. Sequenced sample: PBMCs or T cells enriched from blood (not recorded which). The receptors here all came from a woman aged 50 to 60 with acute COVID-19. Both conserved end residues are part of each CDR3. The order of the fields is CDR3 protein, CDR3 DNA, J gene, D gene, clone size, V gene. The D gene is left open where the match is weak. The size field is filled for only some rows; it gives once, few, many or a size class.

cdr3_aa: CASSLGLAAATDTQYF
cdr3_nt: TGTGCTAGCAGCTTAGGGCTAGCGGCCGCCACAGATACGCAGTATTTT
j_call: TRBJ2-3
d_call: TRBD2
clone_size: once
v_call: TRBV7-7

cdr3_aa: CASSLVGAATGDTQYF
cdr3_nt: TGTGCCAGCAGCTTGGTGGGGGCAGCGACTGGCGATACGCAGTATTTT
j_call: TRBJ2-3
d_call: .
clone_size: .
v_call: TRBV5-8

cdr3_aa: CASSTPMTGPKQFF
cdr3_nt: TGTGCCAGCAGTACTCCAATGACAGGGCCTAAGCAGTTCTTC
j_call: TRBJ2-1
d_call: TRBD1
clone_size: .
v_call: TRBV27

cdr3_aa: CASSERNTYEQYF
cdr3_nt: TGTGCCAGCTCAGAGCGAAACACCTACGAGCAGTACTTC
j_call: TRBJ2-7
d_call: .
clone_size: .
v_call: TRBV18

cdr3_aa: CAWERGIYEQYF
cdr3_nt: TGTGCCTGGGAGCGGGGGATCTACGAGCAGTACTTC
j_call: TRBJ2-7
d_call: TRBD2
clone_size: .
v_call: TRBV30

cdr3_aa: CASRSGDRVIYGYTF
cdr3_nt: TGTGCCAGTAGATCGGGGGACAGAGTTATCTATGGCTACACCTTC
j_call: TRBJ1-2
d_call: TRBD1
clone_size: .
v_call: TRBV19

cdr3_aa: CASSTPTGAQGYGYTF
cdr3_nt: TGTGCCAGTAGTACGCCCACAGGGGCCCAGGGCTATGGCTACACCTTC
j_call: TRBJ1-2
d_call: TRBD1
clone_size: .
v_call: TRBV19

cdr3_aa: CASSTPGINTEAFF
cdr3_nt: TGTGCCAGCAGCACCCCAGGGATCAACACTGAAGCTTTCTTT
j_call: TRBJ1-1
d_call: .
clone_size: .
v_call: TRBV11-3

cdr3_aa: CAWKPTWTGWDTEAFF
cdr3_nt: TGTGCCTGGAAGCCCACCTGGACAGGATGGGATACTGAAGCTTTCTTT
j_call: TRBJ1-1
d_call: TRBD1
clone_size: .
v_call: TRBV30

cdr3_aa: CASSISYKSTDTQYF
cdr3_nt: TGTGCCAGTAGTATCTCGTACAAGAGCACAGATACGCAGTATTTT
j_call: TRBJ2-3
d_call: .
clone_size: .
v_call: TRBV19

cdr3_aa: CASNPQGITGELFF
cdr3_nt: TGTGCCAGCAACCCACAGGGAATCACCGGGGAGCTGTTTTTT
j_call: TRBJ2-2
d_call: .
clone_size: few
v_call: TRBV2

cdr3_aa: CASSLDRGGDTQYF
cdr3_nt: TGCGCCAGCAGCTTAGATCGCGGTGGGGATACGCAGTATTTT
j_call: TRBJ2-3
d_call: .
clone_size: .
v_call: TRBV5-1

cdr3_aa: CASITPGRSTGELFF
cdr3_nt: TGTGCCAGCATCACACCCGGGAGGAGTACCGGGGAGCTGTTTTTT
j_call: TRBJ2-2
d_call: TRBD2
clone_size: few
v_call: TRBV28

cdr3_aa: CASRARMVEQYF
cdr3_nt: TGTGCCAGCCGCGCGCGTATGGTCGAGCAGTACTTC
j_call: TRBJ2-7
d_call: .
clone_size: few
v_call: TRBV2

cdr3_aa: CASSGRRDEGGNQPQHF
cdr3_nt: TGTGCCAGCAGTGGGCGGAGGGATGAGGGAGGCAATCAGCCCCAGCATTTT
j_call: TRBJ1-5
d_call: .
clone_size: once
v_call: TRBV2

cdr3_aa: CATTGEVESPLHF
cdr3_nt: TGTGCCACCACAGGGGAAGTAGAGTCACCCCTCCACTTT
j_call: TRBJ1-6
d_call: TRBD1
clone_size: .
v_call: TRBV2

cdr3_aa: CASSLTHSRSGNTIYF
cdr3_nt: TGTGCCAGCAGCTTAACCCACTCCCGGTCTGGAAACACCATATATTTT
j_call: TRBJ1-3
d_call: .
clone_size: .
v_call: TRBV13

cdr3_aa: CAISLGLAGNTDTQYF
cdr3_nt: TGTGCCATCAGCCTGGGACTAGCGGGGAACACAGATACGCAGTATTTT
j_call: TRBJ2-3
d_call: TRBD2
clone_size: .
v_call: TRBV10-3

cdr3_aa: CASSIFGQSSGNTIYF
cdr3_nt: TGTGCCAGCAGCATCTTTGGACAAAGCTCTGGAAACACCATATATTTT
j_call: TRBJ1-3
d_call: .
clone_size: .
v_call: TRBV11-3

cdr3_aa: CASSLEASGGAGNIQYF
cdr3_nt: TGCGCCAGCAGCTTGGAAGCTAGCGGGGGGGCCGGAAACATTCAGTACTTC
j_call: TRBJ2-4
d_call: TRBD2
clone_size: once
v_call: TRBV5-1

cdr3_aa: CASSLTRETYNEQFF
cdr3_nt: TGTGCCAGCAGCTTAACCAGGGAAACCTACAATGAGCAGTTCTTC
j_call: TRBJ2-1
d_call: .
clone_size: once
v_call: TRBV7-3

cdr3_aa: CASGLDSSYNEQFF
cdr3_nt: TGTGCCAGCGGCCTGGACAGCTCCTACAATGAGCAGTTCTTC
j_call: TRBJ2-1
d_call: .
clone_size: .
v_call: TRBV6-5

cdr3_aa: CASKKGAPGTAEAFF
cdr3_nt: TGTGCCAGCAAAAAGGGGGCCCCCGGAACTGCTGAAGCTTTCTTT
j_call: TRBJ1-1
d_call: TRBD1
clone_size: .
v_call: TRBV27

cdr3_aa: CASSLQGRDEKLFF
cdr3_nt: TGTGCCAGCAGCTTACAGGGCAGGGATGAAAAACTGTTTTTT
j_call: TRBJ1-4
d_call: .
clone_size: .
v_call: TRBV5-4

cdr3_aa: CASSPDSTYEQYF
cdr3_nt: TGCGCCAGCAGTCCGGACAGTACATACGAGCAGTACTTC
j_call: TRBJ2-7
d_call: .
clone_size: few
v_call: TRBV5-1

cdr3_aa: CASRGGVISDTQYF
cdr3_nt: TGTGCCAGCCGGGGAGGGGTTATTTCAGATACGCAGTATTTT
j_call: TRBJ2-3
d_call: TRBD2
clone_size: .
v_call: TRBV19

cdr3_aa: CASRGTGTGETRYYGYTF
cdr3_nt: TGTGCCAGCAGAGGGACCGGGACAGGAGAGACCAGATACTATGGCTACACCTTC
j_call: TRBJ1-2
d_call: TRBD1
clone_size: once
v_call: TRBV28

cdr3_aa: CSVGSGADTQYF
cdr3_nt: TGCAGCGTGGGTAGCGGGGCAGATACGCAGTATTTT
j_call: TRBJ2-3
d_call: TRBD2
clone_size: .
v_call: TRBV29-1

cdr3_aa: CASSSQGRTEAFF
cdr3_nt: TGTGCCAGCAGCTCACAGGGGAGGACTGAAGCTTTCTTT
j_call: TRBJ1-1
d_call: TRBD1
clone_size: .
v_call: TRBV7-6

cdr3_aa: CAWRKGDLNTGELFF
cdr3_nt: TGTGCCTGGAGGAAAGGGGACTTGAACACCGGGGAGCTGTTTTTT
j_call: TRBJ2-2
d_call: .
clone_size: .
v_call: TRBV30

cdr3_aa: CASSPGAGGRYEQYF
cdr3_nt: TGTGCCAGCAGCCCCGGAGCGGGGGGGCGATACGAGCAGTACTTC
j_call: TRBJ2-7
d_call: TRBD2
clone_size: .
v_call: TRBV5-4

cdr3_aa: CASSLVADTQYF
cdr3_nt: TGTGCCAGCAGCTTAGTCGCAGATACGCAGTATTTT
j_call: TRBJ2-3
d_call: .
clone_size: .
v_call: TRBV7-9

cdr3_aa: CASSLDRDGYTF
cdr3_nt: TGTGCCAGCAGCTTGGACAGGGACGGCTACACCTTC
j_call: TRBJ1-2
d_call: .
clone_size: .
v_call: TRBV5-4

cdr3_aa: CASSRSPTSTDTQYF
cdr3_nt: TGCGCCAGCAGTCGAAGCCCGACTAGCACAGATACGCAGTATTTT
j_call: TRBJ2-3
d_call: .
clone_size: .
v_call: TRBV5-1

cdr3_aa: CASSPHGGPGNTIYF
cdr3_nt: TGTGCTAGCAGCCCTCACGGCGGGCCCGGAAACACCATATATTTT
j_call: TRBJ1-3
d_call: .
clone_size: .
v_call: TRBV7-7

cdr3_aa: CASSVYRADGYTF
cdr3_nt: TGTGCCAGCAGCGTTTACAGGGCGGACGGCTACACCTTC
j_call: TRBJ1-2
d_call: .
clone_size: few
v_call: TRBV5-8